A selection of T cell receptor beta chains follows, all from one sample in a study of shared clonotypes between healthy human individuals. Measured with immunoSEQ multiplex PCR; TCRdb has only the in-frame clones, and not every one. The sample records approximately 650,000 clones, roughly 95% being singletons. Sequenced input: naive CD8+ T cells sorted from blood. These receptors came from a woman in her 30s in good health. Each CDR3 is given with its conserved first and last residue. Fields, in order: D gene, V gene, J gene, CDR3 protein, CDR3 DNA. A D gene is named only where the DNA matches it firmly.

>-|TRBV5-6|TRBJ1-2
CASSFGQGNYGYTF
TGTGCCAGCAGCTTTGGTCAGGGCAACTATGGCTACACCTTC
>-|TRBV5-5|TRBJ2-3
CASSSFWTSSTDTQYF
TGTGCCAGCAGCTCCTTTTGGACCTCTAGCACAGATACGCAGTATTTT
>TRBD1|TRBV5-6|TRBJ2-1
CASSLAGQGAGYNEQFF
TGTGCCAGCAGCTTGGCCGGACAGGGGGCCGGCTACAATGAGCAGTTCTTC
>-|TRBV9|TRBJ2-1
CASSVGQINEQFF
TGTGCCAGCAGCGTAGGCCAGATCAATGAGCAGTTCTTC
>-|TRBV30|TRBJ2-7
CAWSTRGRLYEQYF
TGTGCCTGGAGTACAAGGGGACGGCTCTACGAGCAGTACTTC
>-|TRBV7-9|TRBJ2-1
CASSPGLAYNEQFF
TGTGCCAGCAGCCCGGGACTCGCATACAATGAGCAGTTCTTC
>-|TRBV2|TRBJ1-3
CASRTEGGNTIYF
TGTGCCAGCAGGACAGAAGGTGGAAACACCATATATTTT
>-|TRBV4-1|TRBJ2-3
CASSQETGVASDTQYF
TGCGCCAGCAGCCAAGAAACGGGAGTAGCGTCAGATACGCAGTATTTT
>-|TRBV11-2|TRBJ1-1
CASSFRTEAFF
TGTGCCAGCAGCTTCCGCACTGAAGCTTTCTTT
>TRBD2|TRBV7-8|TRBJ2-1
CASAPGTSEPNEQFF
TGTGCCAGCGCCCCCGGGACTAGCGAACCCAATGAGCAGTTCTTC
>TRBD1|TRBV6-1|TRBJ1-6
CASRERTGYSPLHF
TGTGCCAGCAGGGAAAGGACAGGGTACTCACCCCTCCACTTT
>-|TRBV29-1|TRBJ1-2
CSALTVNNYGYTF
TGCAGCGCCCTGACGGTAAATAACTATGGCTACACCTTC
>TRBD2|TRBV28|TRBJ2-1
CASRRTGTSIGEQFF
TGTGCCAGCAGACGAACCGGGACTAGCATCGGTGAGCAGTTCTTC
>TRBD2|TRBV27|TRBJ2-7
CASSSAGGPYEQYF
TGTGCCAGCAGTTCAGCGGGAGGGCCCTACGAGCAGTACTTC
>TRBD2|TRBV28|TRBJ2-7
CASSLGLAPYEQYF
TGTGCCAGCAGTCTGGGACTAGCTCCCTACGAGCAGTACTTC
>TRBD2|TRBV28|TRBJ2-7
CASSLGLAGGYEQYF
TGTGCCAGCAGTTTGGGACTAGCGGGAGGATACGAGCAGTACTTC
>TRBD1|TRBV27|TRBJ2-7
CASSPIGTGGSYEQYF
TGTGCCAGCAGTCCGATCGGGACAGGGGGTTCCTACGAGCAGTACTTC
>TRBD1|TRBV4-1|TRBJ2-2
CASSQEPGGRTGELFF
TGCGCCAGCAGCCAAGAGCCAGGGGGCCGCACCGGGGAGCTGTTTTTT
>-|TRBV4-2|TRBJ2-7
CASSQDTGPPYEQYF
TGTGCCAGCAGCCAAGATACGGGACCGCCCTACGAGCAGTACTTC
>TRBD1|TRBV11-2|TRBJ1-1
CASSLGQGTGRTEAFF
TGTGCCAGCAGCTTAGGACAGGGGACGGGTAGGACTGAAGCTTTCTTT
>-|TRBV11-2|TRBJ2-2
CASSSPPEEGAGELFF
TGTGCCAGCAGCTCCCCCCCTGAAGAGGGGGCCGGGGAGCTGTTTTTT
>TRBD1|TRBV28|TRBJ2-1
CASSTGDEQFF
TGTGCCAGCAGTACAGGGGATGAGCAGTTCTTC
>-|TRBV7-9|TRBJ2-7
CASSSLVSRPYEQYF
TGTGCCAGCAGCTCCTTAGTGTCGCGTCCCTACGAGCAGTACTTC
>TRBD1|TRBV28|TRBJ1-1
CASSIPGQGDRAFF
TGTGCCAGCAGCATACCGGGACAGGGGGATCGGGCTTTCTTT
>TRBD1|TRBV28|TRBJ1-6
CASSWGTGEFNSPLHF
TGTGCCAGCAGCTGGGGGACAGGGGAATTTAATTCACCCCTCCACTTT
>-|TRBV7-3|TRBJ2-7
CASSPSRGREQYF
TGTGCCAGCAGCCCAAGCAGGGGTCGGGAGCAGTACTTC